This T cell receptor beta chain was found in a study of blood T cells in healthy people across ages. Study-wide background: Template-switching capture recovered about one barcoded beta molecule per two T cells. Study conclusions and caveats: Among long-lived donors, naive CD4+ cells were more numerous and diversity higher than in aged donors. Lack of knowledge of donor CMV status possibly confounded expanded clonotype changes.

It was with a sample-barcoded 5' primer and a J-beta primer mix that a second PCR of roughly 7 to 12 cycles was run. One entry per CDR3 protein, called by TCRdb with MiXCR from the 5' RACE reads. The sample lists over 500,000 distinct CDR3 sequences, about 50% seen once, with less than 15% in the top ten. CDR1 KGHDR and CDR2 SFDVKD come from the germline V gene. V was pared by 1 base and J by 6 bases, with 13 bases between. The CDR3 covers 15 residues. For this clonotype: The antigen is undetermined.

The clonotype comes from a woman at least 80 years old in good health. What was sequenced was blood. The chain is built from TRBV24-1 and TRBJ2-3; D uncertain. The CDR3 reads CATSDFWASGDTQYF. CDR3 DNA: TGTGCCACCAGTGATTTTTGGGCGTCTGGGGATACGCAGTATTTT.